This T cell receptor beta chain was recovered during a study of T cell responses to AZD1222 COVID-19 vaccine. Only in-frame clones appear in the TCRdb table, and some are missing; sequencing was by immunoSEQ multiplex PCR. The sample holds about 150,000 clones, 75% to 95% seen once. V was clipped by 4 bases and J by 0 bases, with 10 bases between them. The germline V gene encodes CDR1 MDHEN and CDR2 SYDVKM. The CDR3 is made up of 16 amino acids. The receptor was isolated from an adult in good health. The specimen was peripheral blood, collected on day 0 of MenACWY control vaccination. This chain joins TRBV28 and TRBJ1-6, with D unresolved. CDR3 sequence reads: CASSSIRSSYNSPLHF. The CDR3 nucleotides are TGTGCCAGCAGTTCGATAAGAAGCTCCTATAATTCACCCCTCCACTTT.